The present TCR beta chain was sequenced within a study of shared T cell receptors in the human thymus. This CDR3 comprises 16 residues. Germline V CDR1 and CDR2: MGHRA, YSYEKL. V shed 3 bases, J shed 3 bases, and the junction held 6 bases outside the gene matches. Repertoires were generated with immunoSEQ multiplex PCR, while TCRdb's copy carries only in-frame clones and drops some. The sample lists 550,000 to 800,000 clones, approximately 85% occurring once. In its sample, this clone was seen a few times. A further study also used this sample, focusing on human thymus T cells. That work adds: Thymus pieces cut out during corrective heart surgery were the tissue that was used. In thymic and blood repertoires alike, V and J usage looked biased.

Sequencing was performed on thymocytes. V usage is TRBV4-1 and J usage is TRBJ2-3, with 10 bases lining up with TRBD1. The sequence was obtained from a girl under two years old with a congenital heart defect. Here the CDR3 reads CASSHPMGQGTDTQYF. CDR3 in DNA: TGCGCCAGCAGCCACCCGATGGGACAGGGGACAGATACGCAGTATTTT.